These 3 T cell receptor beta chains were sequenced from one sample in a study of blood T cell repertoires in COVID-19. The data were produced by immunoSEQ multiplex PCR, yet TCRdb's version contains in-frame clones alone and is incomplete. The sample has 250,000 or so clones, 89% seen once. The specimen sequenced was peripheral blood. Receptors originate from a woman aged 40 to 50 who had recovered from COVID-19.

V gene TRBV7-3 combines with J gene TRBJ2-1, with 14 positions matching TRBD2. The CDR3 is 15 amino acids. CDR1 and CDR2 from the germline V gene are SGHTA and FQGTGA. V lost 5 bases and J lost 7; bases outside the gene matches: 4. In DNA form, the CDR3 reads TGTGCCAGCAGCCGGACTAGCGGGGGGTATAATGAGCAGTTCTTC. It encodes CASSRTSGGYNEQFF.

J is TRBJ2-7 and V is TRBV18; TRBD1 aligns across 12 bases. The CDR3 has 15 amino acids. Germline CDR1 is KGHSH and CDR2 is LQKENI. The J segment lost 5 bases and the V segment lost 3 bases, leaving 5 bases of the junction unmatched. The CDR3 DNA follows: TGTGCCAGCTCACCGCTAGGGACAGGGGGCGACGAGCAGTACTTC. This sequence encodes CASSPLGTGGDEQYF.

V is TRBV4-1 and J is TRBJ1-1, with a weak D call TRBD1 (5 bases). Trimming stripped 1 base from V and 4 bases from J, with 10 bases between. Germline values: CDR1 MGHRA, CDR2 YSYEKL. The CDR3 is 14 residues long. Here the CDR3 reads CASSQVGGGTEAFF. CDR3 coding DNA: TGCGCCAGCAGCCAAGTTGGGGGGGGCACTGAAGCTTTCTTT.